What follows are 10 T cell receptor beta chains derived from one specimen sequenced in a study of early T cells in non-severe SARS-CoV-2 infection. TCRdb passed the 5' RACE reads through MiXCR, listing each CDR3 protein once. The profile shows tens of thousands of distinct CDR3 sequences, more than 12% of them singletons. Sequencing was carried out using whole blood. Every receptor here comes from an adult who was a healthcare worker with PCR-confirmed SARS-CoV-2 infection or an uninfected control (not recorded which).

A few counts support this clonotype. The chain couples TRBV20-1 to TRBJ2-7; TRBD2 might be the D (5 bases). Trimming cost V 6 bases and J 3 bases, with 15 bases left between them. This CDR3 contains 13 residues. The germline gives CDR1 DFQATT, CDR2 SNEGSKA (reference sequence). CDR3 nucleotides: TGCAGTGCCTCGGCAGGACTCTTCTACGAGCAGTACTTC. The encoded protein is CSASAGLFYEQYF.

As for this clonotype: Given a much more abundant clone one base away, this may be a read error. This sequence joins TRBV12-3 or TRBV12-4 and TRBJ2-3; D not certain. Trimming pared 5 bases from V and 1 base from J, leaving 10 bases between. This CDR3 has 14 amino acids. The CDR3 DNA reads TGTGCCAGCAGTCCGACTGGATGCACAGATACGCAGTATTTT. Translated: CASSPTGCTDTQYF.

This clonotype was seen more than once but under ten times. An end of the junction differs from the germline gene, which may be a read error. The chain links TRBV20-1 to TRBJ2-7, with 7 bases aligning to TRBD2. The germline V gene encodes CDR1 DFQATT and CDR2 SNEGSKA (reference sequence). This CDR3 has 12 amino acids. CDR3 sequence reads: CSAKGLPARLHF. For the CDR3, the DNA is TGCAGTGCTAAGGGACTACCCGCTAGGTTGCACTTC.

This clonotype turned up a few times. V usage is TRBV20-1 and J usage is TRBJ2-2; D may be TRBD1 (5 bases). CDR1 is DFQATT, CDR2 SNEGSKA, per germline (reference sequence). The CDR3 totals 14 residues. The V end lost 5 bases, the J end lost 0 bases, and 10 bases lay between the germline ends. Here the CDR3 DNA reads TGCAGTGCTTCAGGGTCCCCGAACACCGGGGAGCTGTTTTTT. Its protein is CSASGSPNTGELFF.

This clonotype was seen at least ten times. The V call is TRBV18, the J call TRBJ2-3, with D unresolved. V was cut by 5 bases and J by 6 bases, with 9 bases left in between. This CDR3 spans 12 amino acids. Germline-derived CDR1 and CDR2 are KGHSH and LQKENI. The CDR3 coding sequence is TGTGCCAGCTCATCCGGGCACGATACGCAGTATTTT. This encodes CASSSGHDTQYF.

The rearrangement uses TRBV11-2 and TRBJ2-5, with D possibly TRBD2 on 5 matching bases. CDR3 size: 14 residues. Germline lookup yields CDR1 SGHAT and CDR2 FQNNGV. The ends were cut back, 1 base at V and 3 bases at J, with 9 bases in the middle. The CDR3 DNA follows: TGTGCCAGCAGCTTAGTCGGGGAGAAAGAGACCCAGTACTTC. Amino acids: CASSLVGEKETQYF.

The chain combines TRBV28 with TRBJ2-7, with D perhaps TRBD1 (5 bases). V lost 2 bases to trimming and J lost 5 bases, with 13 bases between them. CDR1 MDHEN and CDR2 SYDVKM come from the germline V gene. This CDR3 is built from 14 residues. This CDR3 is CASSLLAGFHEQYF. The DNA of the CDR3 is TGTGCCAGCAGTTTACTCGCAGGGTTCCACGAGCAGTACTTC.

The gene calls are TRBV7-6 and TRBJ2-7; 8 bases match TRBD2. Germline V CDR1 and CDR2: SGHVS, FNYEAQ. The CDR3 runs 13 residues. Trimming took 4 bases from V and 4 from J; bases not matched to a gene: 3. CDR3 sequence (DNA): TGTGCCAGCAGCTCGACTAGCGTATACGAGCAGTACTTC. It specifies CASSSTSVYEQYF. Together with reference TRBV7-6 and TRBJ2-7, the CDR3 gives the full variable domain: GAGVSQSPRYKVTKRGQDVALRCDPISGHVSLYWYRQALGQGPEFLTYFNYEAQQDKSGLPNDRFSAERPEGSISTLTIQRTEQRDSAMYRCASSSTSVYEQYFGPGTRLTVT.

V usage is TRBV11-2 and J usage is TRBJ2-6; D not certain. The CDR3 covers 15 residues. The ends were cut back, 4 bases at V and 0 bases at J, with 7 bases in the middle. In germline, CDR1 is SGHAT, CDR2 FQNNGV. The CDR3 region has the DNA TGTGCCAGCAGCTCTGACTTCTCTGGGGCCAACGTCCTGACTTTC. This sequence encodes CASSSDFSGANVLTF.

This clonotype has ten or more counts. The CDR3 sequence is CASSQETSGDNEQFF. CDR3 bases: TGTGCCAGCAGCCAAGAAACTAGCGGAGACAATGAGCAGTTCTTC. This chain joins TRBV3-1 and TRBJ2-1; the match to TRBD2 covers 8 bases. V shed 0 bases, J shed 5 bases, and the junction held 3 bases outside the gene matches. This CDR3 region has 15 residues. Germline V gives CDR1 LGHDT, CDR2 YNNKEL (reference sequence).